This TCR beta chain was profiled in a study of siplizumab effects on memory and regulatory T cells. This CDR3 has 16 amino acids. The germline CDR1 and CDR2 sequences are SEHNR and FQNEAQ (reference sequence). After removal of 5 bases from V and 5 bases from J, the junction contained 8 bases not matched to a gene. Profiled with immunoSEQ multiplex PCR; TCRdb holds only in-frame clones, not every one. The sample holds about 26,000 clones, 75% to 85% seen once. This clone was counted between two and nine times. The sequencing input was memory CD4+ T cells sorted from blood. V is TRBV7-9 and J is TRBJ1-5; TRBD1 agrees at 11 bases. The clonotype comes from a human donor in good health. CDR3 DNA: TGTGCCAGCAGCCCGTCGGACAGGGGGCCTTATCAGCCCCAGCATTTT. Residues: CASSPSDRGPYQPQHF. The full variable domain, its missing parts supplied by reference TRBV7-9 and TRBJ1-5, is DTGVSQNPRHKITKRGQNVTFRCDPISEHNRLYWYRQTLGQGPEFLTYFQNEAQLEKSRLLSDRFSAERPKGSFSTLEIQRTEQGDSAMYLCASSPSDRGPYQPQHFGDGTRLSIL.